This T cell receptor (beta chain) originates from a study of blood T cell repertoires in COVID-19. Study processing details: Reference gene primer amplification gave nucleated cell count estimates. The protocol was immunoSEQ multiplex PCR, while the TCRdb copy is restricted to in-frame clones and leaves out a portion. The D gene and trimming were derived from the DNA, and the V and J assignments and clone size from that table. The table records about 200,000 clones, 80% to 85% of them present only once. Germline V gives CDR1 MNHEY, CDR2 SVGAGI. V was pared by 10 bases and J by 6 bases, with 20 bases between. The CDR3 covers 14 residues.

The source is a man aged 40-49 years with acute or convalescent COVID-19. The specimen sequenced was peripheral blood. The chain is built from TRBV6-5 and TRBJ2-3; TRBD2 is a possible D gene (6 bases). The CDR3: CATRGTRQRDTQYF. The CDR3 DNA sequence: TGTGCCACCCGGGGGACTCGCCAACGGGATACGCAGTATTTT.